This TCR beta chain was profiled in a study of cytomegalovirus exposure and HLA in healthy donors (dated by TCRdb to about 2017). Context from the whole study: An earlier analysis of roughly 500 of the donors reported approximately 260 Gb of sequence data and approximately 120 million unique TCR beta sequences obtained from 150 million to 200 million T cells. The number of donors typed differed by locus, with about 629-630 for A, B, C, DRB1 and DQB1, over 500 for DQA1, nearly 610 for DPA1, and some 470 for DPB1. Donor age, sex, ethnicity and CMV serostatus were compiled together with the repertoire data. High-throughput TCR immunosequencing, statistical association of individual TCRs with disease status, and machine learning were combined to predict cytomegalovirus infection status. The study profiled the T cell repertoires of hundreds of subjects by immunosequencing and related them to cytomegalovirus serostatus. The genetic ancestry cluster associated with self-reported Caucasian donors included over 65% of the roughly 400 genotyped donors. Across approximately 420 genotyped donors of the cohort, an average of roughly 200,000 unique TCR beta nucleotide sequences per donor were sequenced, and around 20% of those sequences were non-productive. A later analysis re-examined previously published TCR beta repertoires from just over 650 donors and added high-resolution HLA genotyping to investigate patterns of TCR occurrence. An early release that covered some 630 HLA-typed donors contained around 300 gigabases of sequencing data and 85 million to 100 million unique TCR sequences. Class I and class II HLA loci were covered by the typing at four-digit resolution. A separate validation cohort of approximately 130 different subjects was used in addition to the 666-subject first cohort. Several DR-DQ haplotypes were handled as single units for association and clustering because linkage in the cohort was strong. The study was designed to test whether signatures of past pathogen exposure could be identified by cataloging public T cell receptors. Every repertoire in the discovery cohort had been generated on one and the same sequencing platform. Genome-wide SNP genotypes for about 55% of the roughly 670 donors were used in a later genetic analysis, which treated that subset as a discovery cohort. Rather than drawing on any new phenotypic data, the later analysis identified candidate immune exposures from TCR beta sequences and the way those sequences occurred across donors. An earlier analysis of approximately 630 of the donors applied high-throughput TCR beta sequencing to assess whether each TCR beta V gene segment acted as functional or pseudogenic.

The library was prepared using the immunoSEQ multiplex PCR assay. For the multiplex PCR, a mixture combining 60 forward primers for TCR Vbeta segments and 13 reverse primers for TCR Jbeta segments was used. Amplification of the CDR3 region of rearranged TCR beta genes was performed with a multiplex PCR assay on genomic DNA. The Illumina HiSeq System was used to sequence the amplified TCR beta libraries as 87-base-pair reads. As for the original processing: A later analysis counted about 80 million unique TCR beta chains across the 550 to 800 repertoires, and approximately 11 million of these chains were shared by at least two donors. Raw reads were error-corrected and collapsed into unique sequences by a nearest-neighbor algorithm in which closely related sequences were merged to remove PCR and sequencing errors. CDR3 sequences were aligned to IMGT reference sequences to assign V, D and J gene segments. For a sequence to be retained, a match of at least six nucleotides to both a V gene segment and a J gene segment was required. Rearrangements were classified as productive when the CDR3 lacked stop codons and remained in frame with V and J, and all other rearrangements were classified as non-productive. CDR3 was defined according to IMGT convention as the region running from the second conserved V-encoded cysteine to the conserved J-encoded phenylalanine. In an earlier analysis of around 570 of the donors, sequences lacking an unambiguous match to a single V gene segment were excluded. An earlier analysis of 587 of the donors classified V segments as functional when productive rearrangements were above 56.7% and as segregating when the standard deviation between donors was above 5%. To diagnose cytomegalovirus status from the catalog of TCR beta chain sequences, a statistical classification framework was built. In a later analysis, TCR nucleotide sequences were compared against IMGT/GENE-DB human TR gene sequences so that V and J genes could be assigned. The TCRdist pipeline was used in a later analysis to assign CDR3 sequences and most-parsimonious VDJ recombination scenarios. In a later analysis, every TCR beta chain was defined by the combination of its CDR3 amino acid sequence and its V-gene family, and reads without a unique V-gene family were dropped. To address suspected cross-contamination and a sequencing artifact, a later analysis removed around 590 highly shared, low-generation-probability nucleotide sequences. A later analysis calculated a clonal expansion index for each public chain from normalized within-repertoire ranks of inferred template counts. Generation probabilities in a later analysis came from a VDJ recombination model fitted to out-of-frame rearrangements, and those results were checked against IGoR. In a later analysis, TCR-TCR, TCR-HLA and TCR-CMV co-occurrence was scored with hypergeometric tests, and a repertoire-size bias correction was applied to TCR pairs. To estimate false discovery rates, a later analysis permuted the HLA or CMV assignments 20 times. In a later analysis, co-occurring TCRs were grouped using DBSCAN, with TCRdist sequence similarity added in when clustering inside HLA-allele-positive subsets. For co-occurrence clustering, repertoires with fewer than 30,000 or more than 120,000 public chains were excluded, along with about five repertoires with anomalous nucleotide sharing. The table comes from immuneACCESS by way of TCRdb, which keeps in-frame sequences with V and J called. Part of the clones is missing from these tables; in studies checked, under half for an unresolved V gene and the rest for unknown reasons. V, J and clone size are taken as reported in that table, and D and trimming were inferred from the DNA itself. This sample holds over 50,000 clones; almost 70% were observed only once. Under 20% of the sample is taken by the ten largest.

CDR1 and CDR2 are drawn from the germline V gene (reference sequence): SSHAT, FNYEAQ. Counted from cysteine to phenylalanine, this CDR3 has 15 amino acids. The only DNA kept is the CDR3, 45 bases in frame from the first base. The cohort consisted of 650 to 850 healthy bone marrow donors. At the time of sampling, every cohort member was nominally healthy, though immune exposures that went unrecorded were likely present. The donor was CMV seropositive and belonged to the group of 250 to 300 seropositive cohort members. A peripheral blood sample was provided by each donor, and peripheral blood mononuclear cells were used for TCR beta sequencing. The Qiagen DNeasy Blood Extraction Kit was used to extract genomic DNA from the blood cell samples. Points the paper makes about the study in general: In an earlier analysis of 587 of the donors, most TCR beta V segments appeared in productive rearrangements about 90% or about 30% of the time, broadly matching IMGT annotations. Immune exposure information for the cohort was limited to CMV serostatus. In this cohort, only TCR beta chains were sequenced, and detectable features were limited by the absence of alpha or paired-chain data. A further reported finding was that TCR beta sequences accurately predicted the HLA-A and HLA-B alleles for most subjects in the first cohort. While some public TCRs were present in many individuals, most TCR sequences turned up only very rarely across donors. A later analysis found that TCR association rates varied across HLA loci, with DRB1 alleles showing the most associated TCRs and HLA-C alleles the fewest. The study listed 164 TCR beta chains as associated with cytomegalovirus. Linkage disequilibrium might explain the correlated functional status among segregating V segments, but an unknown experimental factor could not be excluded. Three of the identified cytomegalovirus-associated TCR beta chains were confirmed in vitro to be specific for cytomegalovirus antigens. Some IMGT-functional V segments, including TRBV6-2 and TRBV6-3, could not be distinguished by the 87-base-pair reads and were therefore excluded. When HLA alleles, especially DR and DQ, strongly co-occurred, attributing TCR associations to individual alleles was difficult. Cytomegalovirus status was reported to be diagnosed by the classifier with high specificity and sensitivity in both the original and validation cohorts. In a later analysis, HLA-associated TCR beta chains were found to be more clonally expanded and to have lower generation probabilities than equally common non-associated chains. A later analysis reported that several top co-occurrence clusters appeared linked to parvovirus B19, influenza, CMV and Epstein-Barr virus. Roughly uniform sequencing depth across donors was assumed in presence/absence analyses, although this assumption may not hold. According to the authors, the approach could potentially be generalized to other disease states and immunological phenotypes. In a later analysis, some 18,000 TCR beta sequences were associated with specific HLA alleles at a false discovery rate of 0.05. A group of highly shared sequence variants was considered likely to be a technical artifact of the sequencing pipeline. According to a later genetic analysis, donors in an Asian-associated ancestry cluster had fewer N-insertions in productive TCRs than the approximately 710-donor mean. Because HLA typing was unavailable for some donors at each locus, only the typed subset was used in association tests. A later analysis found that most CMV-associated TCR beta chains appeared HLA-restricted, with HLA associations seemingly driven largely by CMV exposure. In a later genetic analysis, a missense DCLRE1C variant was associated with V-gene and J-gene trimming of TCR beta chains, and the association was replicated in an independent cohort. Around 16 rarely observed V segments, including chromosome 9 orphons, were excluded from the earlier analysis of some 590 of the donors because counts were too low.

Remarks on this clone: There is no known antigen for this receptor. The junction differs from germline at one of its ends, possibly a read error.

Sequenced: PBMCs. This receptor was taken from a middle-aged man in good health and CMV-seropositive. The V gene is TRBV7-7 and the J gene is TRBJ2-1, and 7 junctional nucleotides match TRBD1. Read as DNA, the sequence is TGTGCTAGCAGCTCAGGGGACAGCCCCTACAATGAGCAGTTCTTC. The encoded protein is CASSSGDSPYNEQFF.